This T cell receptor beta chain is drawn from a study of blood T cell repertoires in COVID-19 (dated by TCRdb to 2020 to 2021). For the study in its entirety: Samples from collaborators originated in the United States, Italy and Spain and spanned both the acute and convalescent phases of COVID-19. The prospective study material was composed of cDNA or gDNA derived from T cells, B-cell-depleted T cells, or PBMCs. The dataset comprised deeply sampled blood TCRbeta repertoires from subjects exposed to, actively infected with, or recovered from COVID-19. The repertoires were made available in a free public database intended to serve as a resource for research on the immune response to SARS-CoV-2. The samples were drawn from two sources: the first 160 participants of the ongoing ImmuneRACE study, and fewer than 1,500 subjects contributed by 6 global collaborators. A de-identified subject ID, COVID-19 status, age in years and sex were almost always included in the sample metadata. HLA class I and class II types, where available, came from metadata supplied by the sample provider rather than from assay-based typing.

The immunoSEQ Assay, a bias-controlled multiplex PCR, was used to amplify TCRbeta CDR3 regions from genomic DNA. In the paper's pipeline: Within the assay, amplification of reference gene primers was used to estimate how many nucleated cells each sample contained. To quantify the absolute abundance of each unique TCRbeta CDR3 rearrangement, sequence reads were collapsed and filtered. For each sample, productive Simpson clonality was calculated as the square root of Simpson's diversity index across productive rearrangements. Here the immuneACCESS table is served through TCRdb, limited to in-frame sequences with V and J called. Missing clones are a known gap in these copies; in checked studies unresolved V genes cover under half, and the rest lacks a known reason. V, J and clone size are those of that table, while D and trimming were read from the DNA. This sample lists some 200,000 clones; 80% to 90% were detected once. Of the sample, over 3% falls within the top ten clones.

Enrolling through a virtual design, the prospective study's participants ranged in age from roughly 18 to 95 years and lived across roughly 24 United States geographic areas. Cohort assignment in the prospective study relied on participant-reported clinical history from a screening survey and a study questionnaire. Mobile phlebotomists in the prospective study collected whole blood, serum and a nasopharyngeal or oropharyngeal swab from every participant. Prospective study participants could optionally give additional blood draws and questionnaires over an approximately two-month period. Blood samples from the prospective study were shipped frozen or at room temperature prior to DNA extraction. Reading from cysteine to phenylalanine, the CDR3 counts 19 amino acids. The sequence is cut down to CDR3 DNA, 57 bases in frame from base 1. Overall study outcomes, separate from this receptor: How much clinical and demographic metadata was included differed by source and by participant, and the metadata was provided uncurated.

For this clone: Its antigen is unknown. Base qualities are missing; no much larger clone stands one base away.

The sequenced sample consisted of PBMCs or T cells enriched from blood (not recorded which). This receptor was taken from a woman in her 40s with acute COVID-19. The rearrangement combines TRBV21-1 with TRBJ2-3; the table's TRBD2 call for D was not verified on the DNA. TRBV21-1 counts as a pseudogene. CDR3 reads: CASSGRKAAIAGLTDTQYF. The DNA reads TGTGCCAGCAGCGGGAGGAAGGCAGCCATTGCCGGGTTAACAGATACGCAGTATTTT.